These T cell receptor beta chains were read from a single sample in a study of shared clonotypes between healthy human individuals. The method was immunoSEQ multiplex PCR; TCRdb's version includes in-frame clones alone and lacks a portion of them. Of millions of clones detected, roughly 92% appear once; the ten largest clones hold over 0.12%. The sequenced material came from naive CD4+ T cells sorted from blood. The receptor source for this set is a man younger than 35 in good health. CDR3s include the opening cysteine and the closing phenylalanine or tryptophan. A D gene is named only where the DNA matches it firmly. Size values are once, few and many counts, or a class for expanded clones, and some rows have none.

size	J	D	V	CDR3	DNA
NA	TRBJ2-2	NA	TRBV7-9	CASSRLGLESGELFF	TGTGCCAGCAGCCGCCTAGGACTCGAGTCCGGGGAGCTGTTTTTT
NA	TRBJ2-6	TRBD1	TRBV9	CASSARGMTGSLGANVLTF	TGTGCCAGCAGCGCCCGGGGTATGACAGGGTCGCTTGGGGCCAACGTCCTGACTTTC
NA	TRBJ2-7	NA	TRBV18	CASSDRDGRHEQYF	TGTGCCAGCTCGGACCGGGACGGACGACACGAGCAGTACTTC
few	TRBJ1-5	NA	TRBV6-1	CASSGTLVGQPQHF	TGTGCCAGCTCCGGGACACTAGTAGGGCAGCCCCAGCATTTT
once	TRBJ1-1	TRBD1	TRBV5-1	CASSFRTGFSEAFF	TGCGCCAGCAGCTTCAGGACAGGGTTTTCTGAAGCTTTCTTT
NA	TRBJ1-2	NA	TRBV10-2	CATSQGQGYGYTF	TGCGCCACCTCACAGGGCCAGGGCTATGGCTACACCTTC
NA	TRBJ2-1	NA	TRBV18	CASSPSKSSYNEQFF	TGTGCCAGCTCACCCAGTAAAAGCTCCTACAATGAGCAGTTCTTC
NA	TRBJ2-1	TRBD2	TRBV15	CASGGVYNEQFF	TGTGCTAGCGGGGGTGTTTACAATGAGCAGTTCTTC
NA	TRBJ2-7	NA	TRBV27	CASRIPLGSYEQYF	TGTGCCAGCAGAATTCCGTTGGGCTCCTACGAGCAGTACTTC
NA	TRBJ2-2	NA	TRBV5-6	CASSLRTIATGELFF	TGTGCCAGCAGTCTCCGTACGATAGCGACCGGGGAGCTGTTTTTT
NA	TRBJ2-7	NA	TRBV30	CAWCYPPGAGQYF	TGTGCCTGGTGCTACCCCCCAGGGGCAGGGCAGTACTTC
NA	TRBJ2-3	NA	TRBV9	CASSEGVSADTQYF	TGTGCCAGCAGCGAGGGGGTGAGTGCAGATACGCAGTATTTT
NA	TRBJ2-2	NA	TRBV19	CASSIGARTGELFF	TGTGCCAGTAGTATAGGGGCTCGGACCGGGGAGCTGTTTTTT
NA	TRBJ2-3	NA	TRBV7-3	CASSPGWADTQYF	TGTGCCAGCAGCCCTGGGTGGGCAGATACGCAGTATTTT
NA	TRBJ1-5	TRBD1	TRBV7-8	CASSPRQGMSNQPQHF	TGTGCCAGCAGCCCCAGACAGGGGATGAGCAATCAGCCCCAGCATTTT
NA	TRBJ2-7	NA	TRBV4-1	CASSLHTAISYEQYF	TGCGCCAGCAGCCTACATACAGCCATTTCCTACGAGCAGTACTTC
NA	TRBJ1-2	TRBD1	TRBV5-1	CASSLAGTGNYGYTF	TGCGCCAGCAGCTTGGCCGGGACAGGGAACTATGGCTACACCTTC
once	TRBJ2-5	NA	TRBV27	CASSLLALSGQETQYF	TGTGCCAGCAGTCTACTCGCTCTCAGTGGGCAAGAGACCCAGTACTTC
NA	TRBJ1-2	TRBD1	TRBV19	CASRGQGAFGYTF	TGTGCCAGTAGGGGACAGGGGGCTTTCGGCTACACCTTC
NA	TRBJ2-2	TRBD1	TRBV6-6	CASSWTGINTGELFF	TGTGCCAGCAGTTGGACAGGGATTAACACCGGGGAGCTGTTTTTT
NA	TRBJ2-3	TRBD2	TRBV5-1	CASSLAASGRDTQYF	TGCGCCAGCAGCTTGGCGGCTAGCGGGAGGGATACGCAGTATTTT
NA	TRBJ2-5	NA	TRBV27	CASSLEERETQYF	TGTGCCAGCAGTTTAGAGGAGAGAGAGACCCAGTACTTC
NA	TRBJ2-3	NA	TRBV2	CASSAGGPIDTQYF	TGTGCCAGCAGTGCTGGGGGGCCTATAGATACGCAGTATTTT